The 11 T cell receptor beta chains below were found in one sample sequenced in a study of T-cell memory formation after mild COVID-19 (TCRdb year 2021). Library construction relied on 5' RACE. Sequenced using an Illumina NovaSeq 6000. Starting from the raw public reads, TCRdb applied fastp trimming at Q25, assembled clones with MiXCR and retained in-frame beta chains. Rows are unified per CDR3 protein, each entry keeping the most common DNA and genes. Present in this sample are 250,000 to 350,000 distinct CDR3 sequences, roughly an eighth of which were seen just once. The ten biggest clones cover over 20% of the sample. Sequencing was carried out using PBMCs or a T cell subset sorted from them (not recorded which). Receptors originate from a man between 18 and 35 years old who had mild COVID-19 (a few samples of this study predate the infection). The sample titles of this study are shuffled in the database, so cell type and time point are left out; the donor was told from shared clones.

In its sample, this clonotype was seen a few times. This sequence joins TRBV5-6 and TRBJ1-1, with D maybe TRBD1 (5 bases). The CDR3 runs 14 residues. CDR1 and CDR2 (germline): SGHDT, YYEEEE. V lost 7 bases to trimming and J lost 0 bases, with 13 bases between them. The CDR3 loop reads CASSWGVLNTEAFF. CDR3 bases: TGTGCCAGCTCCTGGGGGGTGCTGAACACTGAAGCTTTCTTT.

Only a few counts were recorded for this clonotype. This chain links TRBV29-1 with TRBJ1-2, with D perhaps matching TRBD1 (5 bases). Germline CDR1 SQVTM, CDR2 ANQGSEA. This CDR3 has 13 residues. V was cut by 6 bases and J by 6 bases, with 17 bases left in between. CDR3 loop: CSVPWGQKDGYTF. CDR3 coding DNA: TGCAGCGTCCCCTGGGGCCAGAAGGATGGCTACACCTTC. Complete variable domain (other parts from reference TRBV29-1 and TRBJ1-2): SAVISQKPSRDICQRGTSLTIQCQVDSQVTMMFWYRQQPGQSLTLIATANQGSEATYESGFVIDKFPISRPNLTFSTLTVSNMSPEDSSIYLCSVPWGQKDGYTFGSGTRLTVV.

This clonotype was observed a handful of times. This chain links TRBV4-2 with TRBJ2-1, with a tentative D call TRBD2 (7 bases). Trimming left V 5 bases short and J 1 base short, with 12 bases between. Looked up from germline, CDR1 is LGHNA and CDR2 is YNFKEQ. This CDR3 region has 15 residues. CDR3 coding DNA: TGTGCCAGCAGCTCCGGGGGGCCATCCTACAATGAGCAGTTCTTC. Its translation is CASSSGGPSYNEQFF.

This clonotype has a handful of counts. The chain joins TRBV6-1 to TRBJ2-2; TRBD2 is a possible D gene (7 bases). The CDR3 totals 15 residues. Per germline, CDR1 MNHNS and CDR2 SASEGT. The germline V and J ends were trimmed by 7 bases and 5 bases, with 17 bases remaining between them. The CDR3 region is CASTKTGGGTGELFF. CDR3 nucleotide sequence: TGTGCCAGCACCAAGACGGGGGGCGGAACCGGGGAGCTGTTTTTT.

V is TRBV24-1 and J is TRBJ2-5; 9 nucleotides match TRBD1. In germline, CDR1 is KGHDR, CDR2 SFDVKD. V lost 4 bases, J lost 1 base, and 0 bases stayed unmatched. CDR3 length equals 14 residues. The CDR3 loop reads CATSETGGQETQYF. The CDR3 DNA sequence: TGTGCCACCAGTGAGACAGGGGGCCAAGAGACCCAGTACTTC.

This clonotype has more than one count but fewer than ten. The J gene is TRBJ2-1, the V gene TRBV7-9; no firm D call. The CDR3 extends over 10 amino acids. Trimming left V 5 bases short and J 9 bases short, with 5 bases between. Germline V lookup: CDR1 SEHNR, CDR2 FQNEAQ (reference sequence). CDR3 nucleotide sequence: TGTGCCAGCAGCCGGGCTGAGCAGTTCTTC. The encoded protein is CASSRAEQFF. Combining the CDR3 with reference TRBV7-9 and TRBJ2-1 gives the whole variable domain DTGVSQNPRHKITKRGQNVTFRCDPISEHNRLYWYRQTLGQGPEFLTYFQNEAQLEKSRLLSDRFSAERPKGSFSTLEIQRTEQGDSAMYLCASSRAEQFFGPGTRLTVL.

V gene TRBV7-9 combines with J gene TRBJ1-5; no reliable D call. The germline V and J ends were trimmed by 8 bases and 3 bases, with 17 bases remaining between them. The CDR3 runs 15 residues. CDR1 SEHNR and CDR2 FQNEAQ come from the germline V gene (reference sequence). The DNA for the CDR3 is TGTGCCAGCCGACGCCGGGCTCCAATCAATCAGCCCCAGCATTTT. Translated, it gives CASRRRAPINQPQHF. The full variable domain, completed using reference TRBV7-9 and TRBJ1-5, is DTGVSQNPRHKITKRGQNVTFRCDPISEHNRLYWYRQTLGQGPEFLTYFQNEAQLEKSRLLSDRFSAERPKGSFSTLEIQRTEQGDSAMYLCASRRRAPINQPQHFGDGTRLSIL.

The genes are TRBV3-1 and TRBJ2-3; 7 bases line up with TRBD2. This CDR3 is built from 15 residues. Trimming cost V 4 bases and J 0 bases; bases outside gene matches: 4. CDR1 LGHDT and CDR2 YNNKEL come from the germline V gene (reference sequence). The CDR3 DNA follows: TGTGCCAGCAGCCCTACAGCGGGGAGCACAGATACGCAGTATTTT. It is translated as CASSPTAGSTDTQYF.

The V and J genes are TRBV25-1 and TRBJ2-5, with a possible D match to TRBD1 (6 bases). The CDR3 sequence is 15 residues long. The germline V gene has CDR1 MGHDK and CDR2 SYGVNS. Trimming left V 7 bases short and J 0 bases short, with 15 bases between. The CDR3 spells CASTPGTTNQETQYF. CDR3 bases: TGTGCCAGCACACCCGGGACAACAAACCAAGAGACCCAGTACTTC. The whole variable domain, filled in from reference TRBV25-1 and TRBJ2-5, reads EADIYQTPRYLVIGTGKKITLECSQTMGHDKMYWYQQDPGMELHLIHYSYGVNSTEKGDLSSESTVSRIRTEHFPLTLESARPSHTSQYLCASTPGTTNQETQYFGPGTRLLVL.

This clonotype occurred a few times. This chain links TRBV9 with TRBJ1-2, with 9 positions matching TRBD1. Germline trimming cut 3 bases from V and 6 bases from J; bases unmatched to any gene: 9. The CDR3 extends over 15 amino acids. The germline CDR1 and CDR2 sequences are SGDLS and YYNGEE. Written as DNA, the CDR3 is TGTGCCAGCAGCGCTTGGGGGGACAGGGCAGATGGCTACACCTTC. As protein: CASSAWGDRADGYTF. Full variable domain (missing parts from reference TRBV9 and TRBJ1-2): DSGVTQTPKHLITATGQRVTLRCSPRSGDLSVYWYQQSLDQGLQFLIQYYNGEERAKGNILERFSAQQFPDLHSELNLSSLELGDSALYFCASSAWGDRADGYTFGSGTRLTVV.

This clonotype was detected a few times. This chain connects TRBV3-1 to TRBJ2-7; the D gene is possibly TRBD1 (5 bases). V lost 4 bases to trimming and J lost 3 bases, with 13 bases between them. CDR1 and CDR2 (germline): LGHDT, YNNKEL (reference sequence). CDR3 size: 14 residues. The CDR3: CASSLGHTNYEQYF. The CDR3 DNA is TGTGCCAGCAGCCTGGGGCACACTAACTACGAGCAGTACTTC.